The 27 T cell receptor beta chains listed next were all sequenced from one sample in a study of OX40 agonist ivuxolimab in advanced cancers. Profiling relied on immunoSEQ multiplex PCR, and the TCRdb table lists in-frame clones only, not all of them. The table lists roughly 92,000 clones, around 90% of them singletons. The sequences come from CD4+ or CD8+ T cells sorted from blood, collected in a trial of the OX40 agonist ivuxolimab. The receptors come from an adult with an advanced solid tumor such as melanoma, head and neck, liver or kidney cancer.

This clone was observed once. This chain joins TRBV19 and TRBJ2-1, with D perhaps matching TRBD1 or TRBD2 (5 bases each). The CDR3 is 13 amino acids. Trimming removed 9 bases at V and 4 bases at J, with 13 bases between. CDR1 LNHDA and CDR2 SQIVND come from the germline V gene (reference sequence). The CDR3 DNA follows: TGTGCCAGCCGGGACGGCCTTTACAATGAGCAGTTCTTC. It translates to CASRDGLYNEQFF.

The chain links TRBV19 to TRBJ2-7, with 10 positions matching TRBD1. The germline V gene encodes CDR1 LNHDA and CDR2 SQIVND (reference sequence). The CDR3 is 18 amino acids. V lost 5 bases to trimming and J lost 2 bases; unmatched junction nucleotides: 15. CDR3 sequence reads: CASSWSGQGDLRAYEQYF. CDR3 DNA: TGTGCCAGTAGTTGGTCCGGACAGGGGGATTTGAGGGCCTACGAGCAGTACTTC.

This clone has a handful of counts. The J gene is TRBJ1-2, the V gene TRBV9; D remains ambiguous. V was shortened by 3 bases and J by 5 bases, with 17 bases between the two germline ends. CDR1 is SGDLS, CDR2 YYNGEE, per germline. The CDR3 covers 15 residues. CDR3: CASSGTQLRFYGYTF. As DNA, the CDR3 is TGTGCCAGCAGCGGGACCCAGCTCCGATTTTATGGCTACACCTTC.

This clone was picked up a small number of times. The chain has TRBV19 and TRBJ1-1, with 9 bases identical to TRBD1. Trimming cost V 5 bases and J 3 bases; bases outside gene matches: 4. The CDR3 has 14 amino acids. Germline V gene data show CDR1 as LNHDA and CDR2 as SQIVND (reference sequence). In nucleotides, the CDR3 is TGTGCCAGTAGTCCCGGACAGGGGTACACTGAAGCTTTCTTT. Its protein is CASSPGQGYTEAFF.

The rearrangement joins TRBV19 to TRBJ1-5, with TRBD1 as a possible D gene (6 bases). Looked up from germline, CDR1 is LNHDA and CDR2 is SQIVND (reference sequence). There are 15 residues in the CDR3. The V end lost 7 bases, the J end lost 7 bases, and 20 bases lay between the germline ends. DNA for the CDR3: TGTGCCAGTACTCCGGACAGAAGATTAAGACAGCCCCAGCATTTT. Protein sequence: CASTPDRRLRQPQHF.

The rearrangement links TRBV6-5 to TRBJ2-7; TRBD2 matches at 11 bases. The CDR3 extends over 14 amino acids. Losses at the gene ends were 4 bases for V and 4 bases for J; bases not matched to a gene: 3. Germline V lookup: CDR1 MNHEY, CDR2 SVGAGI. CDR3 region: CASSLSSGRYEQYF. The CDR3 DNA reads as TGTGCCAGCAGTTTGTCTAGCGGGAGGTACGAGCAGTACTTC.

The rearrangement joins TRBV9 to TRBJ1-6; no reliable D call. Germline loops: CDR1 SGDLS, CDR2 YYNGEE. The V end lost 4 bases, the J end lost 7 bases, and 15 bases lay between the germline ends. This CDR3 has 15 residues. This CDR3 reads CASSPSRGWNSPLHF. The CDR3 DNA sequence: TGTGCCAGCAGCCCAAGTAGAGGATGGAATTCACCCCTCCACTTT.

CDR3 amino acids: CASSIGQGSSPLHF. CDR3 nucleotides: TGTGCCAGCAGTATTGGACAGGGGAGTTCACCCCTCCACTTT. The chain joins TRBV6-5 to TRBJ1-6, with 9 positions matching TRBD1. The CDR3 is made up of 14 amino acids. Trimming took 5 bases from V and 9 from J; bases not matched to a gene: 5. Germline lookup yields CDR1 MNHEY and CDR2 SVGAGI.

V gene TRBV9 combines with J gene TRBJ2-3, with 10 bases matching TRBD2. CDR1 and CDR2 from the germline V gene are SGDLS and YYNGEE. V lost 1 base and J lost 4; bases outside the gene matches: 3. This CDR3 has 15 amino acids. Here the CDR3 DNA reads TGTGCCAGCAGCGTAAGCGGGGGGGTAGCAGATACGCAGTATTTT. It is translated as CASSVSGGVADTQYF.

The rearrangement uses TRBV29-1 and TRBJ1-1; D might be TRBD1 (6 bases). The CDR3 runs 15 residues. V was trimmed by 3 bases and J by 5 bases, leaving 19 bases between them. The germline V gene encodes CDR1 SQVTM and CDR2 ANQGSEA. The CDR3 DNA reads TGCAGCGTTGATATGACAGGAGGGGGGGGGACTGAAGCTTTCTTT. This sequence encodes CSVDMTGGGGTEAFF.

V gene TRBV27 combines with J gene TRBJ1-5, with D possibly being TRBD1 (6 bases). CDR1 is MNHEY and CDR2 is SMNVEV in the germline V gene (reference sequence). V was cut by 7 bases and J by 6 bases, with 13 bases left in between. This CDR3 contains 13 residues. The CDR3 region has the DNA TGTGCCAGCAAAAGCAGGGGAGGTCAGCCCCAGCATTTT. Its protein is CASKSRGGQPQHF.

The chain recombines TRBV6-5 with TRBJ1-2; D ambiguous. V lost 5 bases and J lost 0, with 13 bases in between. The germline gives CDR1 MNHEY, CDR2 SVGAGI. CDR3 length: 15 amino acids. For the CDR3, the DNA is TGTGCCAGCAGTCCGGACCGGGATTCTAACTATGGCTACACCTTC. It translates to CASSPDRDSNYGYTF.

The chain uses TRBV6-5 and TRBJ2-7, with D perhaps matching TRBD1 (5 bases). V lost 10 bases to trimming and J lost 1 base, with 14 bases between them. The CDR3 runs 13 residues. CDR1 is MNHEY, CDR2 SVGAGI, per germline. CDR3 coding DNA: TGTGCCACGCAGGGATCCGAATCCTACGAGCAGTACTTC. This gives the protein CATQGSESYEQYF.

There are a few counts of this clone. In DNA form, the CDR3 reads TGTGCCAGCAGCGTAGGAGGGGCAAATCAGCCCCAGCATTTT. As protein: CASSVGGANQPQHF. The chain joins TRBV9 to TRBJ1-5; D may be TRBD1 (5 bases). The germline V gene encodes CDR1 SGDLS and CDR2 YYNGEE. The CDR3 sequence is 14 residues long. Trimming took off 0 bases at V and 4 bases at J, with 8 bases between the two ends.

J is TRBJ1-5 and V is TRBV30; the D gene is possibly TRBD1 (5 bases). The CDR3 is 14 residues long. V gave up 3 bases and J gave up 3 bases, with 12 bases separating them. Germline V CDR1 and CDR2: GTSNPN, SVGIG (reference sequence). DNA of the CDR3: TGTGCCTGGAGCTTCAGGGTATCCAATCAGCCCCAGCATTTT. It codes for CAWSFRVSNQPQHF.

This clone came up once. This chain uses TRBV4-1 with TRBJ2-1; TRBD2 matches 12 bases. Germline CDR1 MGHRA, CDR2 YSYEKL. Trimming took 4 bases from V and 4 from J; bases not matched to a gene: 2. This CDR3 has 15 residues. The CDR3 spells CASSPTSGSYNEQFF. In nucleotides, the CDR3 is TGCGCCAGCAGCCCGACTAGCGGGAGTTACAATGAGCAGTTCTTC.

CDR3 in DNA: TGTGCCAGCAGTGAAGTGAAGTGGGGGACTGACTATGGCTACACCTTC. Protein: CASSEVKWGTDYGYTF. This sequence joins TRBV6-1 and TRBJ1-2, with a weak D call TRBD1 (5 bases). V lost 1 base to trimming and J lost 3 bases, with 15 bases between them. Germline assignment: CDR1 MNHNS and CDR2 SASEGT. The CDR3 sequence is 16 residues long.

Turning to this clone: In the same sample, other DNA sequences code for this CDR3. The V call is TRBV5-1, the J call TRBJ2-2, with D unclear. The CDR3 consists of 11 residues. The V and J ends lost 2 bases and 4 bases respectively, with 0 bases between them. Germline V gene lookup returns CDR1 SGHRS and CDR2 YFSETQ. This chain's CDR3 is CASSFTGELFF. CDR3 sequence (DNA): TGCGCCAGCAGCTTCACCGGGGAGCTGTTTTTT. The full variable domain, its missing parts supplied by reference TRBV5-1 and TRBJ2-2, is KAGVTQTPRYLIKTRGQQVTLSCSPISGHRSVSWYQQTPGQGLQFLFEYFSETQRNKGNFPGRFSGRQFSNSRSEMNVSTLELGDSALYLCASSFTGELFFGEGSRLTVL.

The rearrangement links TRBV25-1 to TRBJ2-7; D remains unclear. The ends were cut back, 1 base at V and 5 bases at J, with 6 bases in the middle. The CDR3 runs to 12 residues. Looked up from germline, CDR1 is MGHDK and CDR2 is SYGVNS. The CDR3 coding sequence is TGTGCCAGCAGTGAATCCCCTCACGAGCAGTACTTC. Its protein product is CASSESPHEQYF.

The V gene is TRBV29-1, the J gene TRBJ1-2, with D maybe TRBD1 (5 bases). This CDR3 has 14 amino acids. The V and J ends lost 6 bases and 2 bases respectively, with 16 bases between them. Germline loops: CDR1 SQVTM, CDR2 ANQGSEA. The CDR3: CSVYETVANYGYTF. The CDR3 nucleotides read TGCAGCGTATACGAGACAGTCGCCAACTATGGCTACACCTTC.

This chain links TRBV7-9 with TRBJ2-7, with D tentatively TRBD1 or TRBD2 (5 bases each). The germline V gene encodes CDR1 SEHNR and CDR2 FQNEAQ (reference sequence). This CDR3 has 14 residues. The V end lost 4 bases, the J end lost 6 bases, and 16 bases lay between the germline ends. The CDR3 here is CASSSPREGLEQYF. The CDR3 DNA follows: TGTGCCAGCAGCTCACCACGAGAGGGGCTCGAGCAGTACTTC. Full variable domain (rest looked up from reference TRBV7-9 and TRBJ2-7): DTGVSQNPRHKITKRGQNVTFRCDPISEHNRLYWYRQTLGQGPEFLTYFQNEAQLEKSRLLSDRFSAERPKGSFSTLEIQRTEQGDSAMYLCASSSPREGLEQYFGPGTRLTVT.

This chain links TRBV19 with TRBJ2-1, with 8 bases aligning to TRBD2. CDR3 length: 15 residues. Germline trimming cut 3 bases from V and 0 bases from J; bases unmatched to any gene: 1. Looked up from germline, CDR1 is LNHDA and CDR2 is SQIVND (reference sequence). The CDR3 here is CASSIGLASYNEQFF. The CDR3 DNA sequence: TGTGCCAGTAGTATCGGACTAGCCTCCTACAATGAGCAGTTCTTC.

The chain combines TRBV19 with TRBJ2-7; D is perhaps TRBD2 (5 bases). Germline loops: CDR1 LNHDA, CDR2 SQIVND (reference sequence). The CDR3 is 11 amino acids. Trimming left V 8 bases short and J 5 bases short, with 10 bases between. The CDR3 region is CASSAGHEQYF. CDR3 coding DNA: TGTGCCAGTTCGGCGGGTCACGAGCAGTACTTC.

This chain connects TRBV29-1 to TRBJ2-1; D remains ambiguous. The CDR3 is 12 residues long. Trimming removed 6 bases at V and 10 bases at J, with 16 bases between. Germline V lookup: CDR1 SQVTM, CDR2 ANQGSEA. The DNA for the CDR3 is TGCAGCGTCCCATCCCCAGTCTCGGAGCAGTTCTTC. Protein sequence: CSVPSPVSEQFF.

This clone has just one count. The CDR3 loop reads CASSYSGRPYGYTF. The CDR3 coding sequence is TGTGCCAGCAGTTACTCGGGACGGCCCTATGGCTACACCTTC. The chain joins TRBV6-6 to TRBJ1-2; D possibly corresponds to TRBD1 (5 bases). CDR3 length: 14 residues. The V end was cut by 0 bases, the J end by 4 bases, with 9 bases between. CDR1 and CDR2 from the germline V gene are MNHNY and SVGAGI (reference sequence).

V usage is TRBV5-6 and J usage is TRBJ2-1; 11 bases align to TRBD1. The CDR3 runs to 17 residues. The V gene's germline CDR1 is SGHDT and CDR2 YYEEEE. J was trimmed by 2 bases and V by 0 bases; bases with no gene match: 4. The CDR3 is CASSLAWTGGAYNEQFF. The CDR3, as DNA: TGTGCCAGCAGCTTGGCTTGGACAGGGGGCGCCTACAATGAGCAGTTCTTC.

The CDR3 nucleotides read TGTGCCAGCAGTGAAGGGGGAAGGGCGGGGGCCTGGTATGCGCAGTTCTTC. This encodes CASSEGGRAGAWYAQFF. J is TRBJ2-1 and V is TRBV6-1; D is perhaps TRBD2 (7 bases). Per the germline V gene, CDR1 is MNHNS and CDR2 is SASEGT. V gave up 1 base and J gave up 12 bases, with 25 bases separating them. The CDR3 length is 17 residues.